The 5 T cell receptor beta chains below were found in one sample sequenced in a study of blood T cells in healthy people across ages. A second about 6 to 11 cycle PCR used barcoded and J-beta primers. TCRdb itself ran the 5' RACE reads through MiXCR, one entry per CDR3 protein. The data hold roughly 800,000 distinct CDR3 sequences, with under 40% observed a single time. The sample comprised blood. The receptors shown here come from a man between 18 and 29 years old in good health.

Ten or more counts support this clonotype. V gene TRBV7-2 combines with J gene TRBJ2-5; D unresolved. Germline assignment: CDR1 SGHTA and CDR2 FQGNSA. The CDR3 totals 14 residues. The V gene lost 0 bases and the J gene lost 4 bases, with 9 bases spanning the gap. CDR3 loop: CASSLAGKVETQYF. CDR3 sequence (DNA): TGTGCCAGCAGCTTAGCGGGGAAGGTAGAGACCCAGTACTTC.

The chain is built from TRBV5-1 and TRBJ1-1; D is uncertain. CDR3 length: 13 amino acids. The germline V gene has CDR1 SGHRS and CDR2 YFSETQ. V lost 4 bases and J 0 bases, leaving 7 bases between the germline ends. The CDR3, as DNA: TGCGCCAGCAGCATACCCATGAACACTGAAGCTTTCTTT. Its translation: CASSIPMNTEAFF.

This clonotype was observed a handful of times. The chain is built from TRBV9 and TRBJ2-3; 7 bases line up with TRBD2. CDR1 is SGDLS and CDR2 is YYNGEE in the germline V gene. CDR3 length: 15 residues. The V segment lost 1 base and the J segment 1 base; nucleotides outside the gene matches: 3. The CDR3 coding sequence is TGTGCCAGCAGCGTAATGGCGGGGGGCACAGATACGCAGTATTTT. It encodes CASSVMAGGTDTQYF.

This rearrangement joins TRBV28 to TRBJ2-5, with 12 bases lining up with TRBD1. Germline-derived CDR1 and CDR2 are MDHEN and SYDVKM. With 5 bases clipped from V and 5 bases from J, the junction kept 9 bases outside the gene matches. The CDR3 covers 16 residues. As DNA, the CDR3 is TGTGCCAGCAGTGCCCCCGGGACAGGGGGCGATGAGACCCAGTACTTC. Translating it yields CASSAPGTGGDETQYF.

The gene calls are TRBV28 and TRBJ1-4; D remains unclear. The CDR3 is 13 amino acids. V lost 7 bases, J lost 11 bases, and 17 bases lay in between. Germline V gene sequence: CDR1 MDHEN, CDR2 SYDVKM. The CDR3 nucleotides are TGTGCCAGCATTAAGGGAAACCGGGAGAAACTGTTTTTT. This translates into CASIKGNREKLFF.